These 12 T cell receptor beta chains originate from one sample sequenced in a study of early T cells in non-severe SARS-CoV-2 infection. TCRdb re-called the 5' RACE reads through MiXCR, storing one row per CDR3 protein. This sample has about 56,000 distinct CDR3 sequences, with approximately 10% found just once. The sequenced material came from whole blood. These receptor sequences come from an adult who was a healthcare worker with PCR-confirmed SARS-CoV-2 infection or an uninfected control (not recorded which).

In its sample, this clonotype was seen a few times. The chain recombines TRBV29-1 with TRBJ2-3; no clear D gene. Between the trimmed V and J ends, which lost 8 bases and 2 bases, there was a span of 5 bases. Germline lookup yields CDR1 SQVTM and CDR2 ANQGSEA. This CDR3 region has 10 residues. CDR3 in DNA: TGCAGCTTTTTCACAGATACGCAGTATTTT. This encodes CSFFTDTQYF.

This clonotype was detected many times. V and J are TRBV20-1 and TRBJ2-5, with a weak D call TRBD1 (5 bases). The length of the CDR3 is 13 residues. V was trimmed by 4 bases and J by 1 base, leaving 10 bases between them. Germline CDR1 reads DFQATT; CDR2 reads SNEGSKA (reference sequence). CDR3 sequence: CSAMRQTQETQYF. CDR3 bases: TGCAGTGCTATGAGACAGACCCAAGAGACCCAGTACTTC.

As DNA, the CDR3 is TGTGCCAGCAGCGTAGGTACTAGCGGCAATGAGCAGTTCTTC. Protein product: CASSVGTSGNEQFF. The chain couples TRBV9 to TRBJ2-1; 8 nucleotides align to TRBD2. The CDR3 spans 14 residues. J lost 6 bases, V lost 0 bases, and 2 bases had no gene match. CDR1 SGDLS and CDR2 YYNGEE come from the germline V gene. Using reference TRBV9 and TRBJ2-1 for the parts outside the CDR3, the full variable domain is DSGVTQTPKHLITATGQRVTLRCSPRSGDLSVYWYQQSLDQGLQFLIQYYNGEERAKGNILERFSAQQFPDLHSELNLSSLELGDSALYFCASSVGTSGNEQFFGPGTRLTVL.

A few counts support this clonotype. The chain has TRBV3-1 and TRBJ1-1; D is ambiguous. Between the trimmed V and J ends, which lost 7 bases and 1 base, there was a span of 10 bases. The germline CDR1 and CDR2 sequences are LGHDT and YNNKEL (reference sequence). CDR3 length: 13 amino acids. The CDR3 here is CASKISRNTEAFF. The CDR3 coding sequence is TGTGCCAGCAAAATCTCAAGGAACACTGAAGCTTTCTTT.

This clonotype was recorded at least ten times. This rearrangement joins TRBV12-3 or TRBV12-4 to TRBJ2-3; 7 bases match TRBD1. CDR3 length: 16 residues. The ends lost 6 bases at V and 2 bases at J; junction bases unmatched: 11. The DNA of the CDR3 is TGTGCCAGCAGCCCGCAGACAGGGTGGTACACAGATACGCAGTATTTT. This translates into CASSPQTGWYTDTQYF.

The V and J genes are TRBV9 and TRBJ2-3, with 8 bases that match TRBD2. Per germline, CDR1 SGDLS and CDR2 YYNGEE. The CDR3 loop spans 16 amino acids. Germline trimming cut 3 bases from V and 5 bases from J; bases unmatched to any gene: 11. Here the CDR3 reads CASSAPLDGRGDTQYF. The CDR3 DNA follows: TGTGCCAGCAGCGCCCCACTTGACGGGAGGGGAGATACGCAGTATTTT.

This clonotype was observed at least ten times. The chain is built from TRBV7-2 and TRBJ2-7; 9 nucleotides line up with TRBD2. V lost 4 bases to trimming and J lost 4 bases; unmatched junction nucleotides: 8. The germline gives CDR1 SGHTA, CDR2 FQGNSA. The CDR3 totals 15 residues. This CDR3 reads CASSSLPAGGYEQYF. The DNA for the CDR3 is TGTGCCAGCAGCTCCTTACCCGCGGGAGGGTACGAGCAGTACTTC.

This clonotype was seen a few times. J is TRBJ2-3 and V is TRBV11-2; TRBD2 aligns across 7 bases. Germline V gene lookup returns CDR1 SGHAT and CDR2 FQNNGV. V was pared by 1 base and J by 4 bases, with 5 bases of the junction left unmatched. The CDR3 covers 15 residues. CDR3 in DNA: TGTGCCAGCAGCTTAGGAGCGGGATCGTCAGATACGCAGTATTTT. Protein: CASSLGAGSSDTQYF.

The genes are TRBV20-1 and TRBJ2-4; TRBD2 matches 8 bases. The V gene end was trimmed by 3 bases and the J gene end by 8 bases; junction bases not matched to a gene: 12. The CDR3 is made up of 15 amino acids. CDR1 DFQATT and CDR2 SNEGSKA come from the germline V gene (reference sequence). The CDR3 region is CSARKDKAGEDIQYF. The CDR3 DNA reads as TGCAGTGCTAGGAAAGATAAAGCGGGAGAGGACATTCAGTACTTC.

This clonotype was counted a few times. This chain links TRBV9 with TRBJ2-1; TRBD2 agrees at 9 bases. In germline, CDR1 is SGDLS, CDR2 YYNGEE. This CDR3 is built from 17 residues. The V and J ends lost 3 bases and 6 bases, in that order; junction bases with no gene match: 13. This CDR3 reads CASSAHPPGLAPNEQFF. CDR3 bases: TGTGCCAGCAGCGCCCACCCACCGGGACTAGCTCCCAATGAGCAGTTCTTC.

The chain uses TRBV11-2 and TRBJ2-7; 8 nucleotides agree with TRBD1. Losses at the gene ends were 1 base for V and 5 bases for J; bases not matched to a gene: 7. The length of the CDR3 is 15 residues. Germline V gives CDR1 SGHAT, CDR2 FQNNGV. The CDR3 is CASSLGAGGLDEQYF. The CDR3 bases are TGTGCCAGCAGCTTAGGAGCAGGGGGCCTGGACGAGCAGTACTTC.

The V call is TRBV6-2 or TRBV6-3, the J call TRBJ2-7, with TRBD2 matching 10 bases. Germline CDR1 and CDR2: MNHEY and SVGEGT. The CDR3 loop spans 16 amino acids. Trimming removed 5 bases from V and 1 base from J; junction bases left unmatched: 8. Here the CDR3 reads CASSVGLAVRSYEQYF. In nucleotides, the CDR3 is TGTGCCAGCAGTGTCGGACTAGCGGTCAGATCCTACGAGCAGTACTTC.